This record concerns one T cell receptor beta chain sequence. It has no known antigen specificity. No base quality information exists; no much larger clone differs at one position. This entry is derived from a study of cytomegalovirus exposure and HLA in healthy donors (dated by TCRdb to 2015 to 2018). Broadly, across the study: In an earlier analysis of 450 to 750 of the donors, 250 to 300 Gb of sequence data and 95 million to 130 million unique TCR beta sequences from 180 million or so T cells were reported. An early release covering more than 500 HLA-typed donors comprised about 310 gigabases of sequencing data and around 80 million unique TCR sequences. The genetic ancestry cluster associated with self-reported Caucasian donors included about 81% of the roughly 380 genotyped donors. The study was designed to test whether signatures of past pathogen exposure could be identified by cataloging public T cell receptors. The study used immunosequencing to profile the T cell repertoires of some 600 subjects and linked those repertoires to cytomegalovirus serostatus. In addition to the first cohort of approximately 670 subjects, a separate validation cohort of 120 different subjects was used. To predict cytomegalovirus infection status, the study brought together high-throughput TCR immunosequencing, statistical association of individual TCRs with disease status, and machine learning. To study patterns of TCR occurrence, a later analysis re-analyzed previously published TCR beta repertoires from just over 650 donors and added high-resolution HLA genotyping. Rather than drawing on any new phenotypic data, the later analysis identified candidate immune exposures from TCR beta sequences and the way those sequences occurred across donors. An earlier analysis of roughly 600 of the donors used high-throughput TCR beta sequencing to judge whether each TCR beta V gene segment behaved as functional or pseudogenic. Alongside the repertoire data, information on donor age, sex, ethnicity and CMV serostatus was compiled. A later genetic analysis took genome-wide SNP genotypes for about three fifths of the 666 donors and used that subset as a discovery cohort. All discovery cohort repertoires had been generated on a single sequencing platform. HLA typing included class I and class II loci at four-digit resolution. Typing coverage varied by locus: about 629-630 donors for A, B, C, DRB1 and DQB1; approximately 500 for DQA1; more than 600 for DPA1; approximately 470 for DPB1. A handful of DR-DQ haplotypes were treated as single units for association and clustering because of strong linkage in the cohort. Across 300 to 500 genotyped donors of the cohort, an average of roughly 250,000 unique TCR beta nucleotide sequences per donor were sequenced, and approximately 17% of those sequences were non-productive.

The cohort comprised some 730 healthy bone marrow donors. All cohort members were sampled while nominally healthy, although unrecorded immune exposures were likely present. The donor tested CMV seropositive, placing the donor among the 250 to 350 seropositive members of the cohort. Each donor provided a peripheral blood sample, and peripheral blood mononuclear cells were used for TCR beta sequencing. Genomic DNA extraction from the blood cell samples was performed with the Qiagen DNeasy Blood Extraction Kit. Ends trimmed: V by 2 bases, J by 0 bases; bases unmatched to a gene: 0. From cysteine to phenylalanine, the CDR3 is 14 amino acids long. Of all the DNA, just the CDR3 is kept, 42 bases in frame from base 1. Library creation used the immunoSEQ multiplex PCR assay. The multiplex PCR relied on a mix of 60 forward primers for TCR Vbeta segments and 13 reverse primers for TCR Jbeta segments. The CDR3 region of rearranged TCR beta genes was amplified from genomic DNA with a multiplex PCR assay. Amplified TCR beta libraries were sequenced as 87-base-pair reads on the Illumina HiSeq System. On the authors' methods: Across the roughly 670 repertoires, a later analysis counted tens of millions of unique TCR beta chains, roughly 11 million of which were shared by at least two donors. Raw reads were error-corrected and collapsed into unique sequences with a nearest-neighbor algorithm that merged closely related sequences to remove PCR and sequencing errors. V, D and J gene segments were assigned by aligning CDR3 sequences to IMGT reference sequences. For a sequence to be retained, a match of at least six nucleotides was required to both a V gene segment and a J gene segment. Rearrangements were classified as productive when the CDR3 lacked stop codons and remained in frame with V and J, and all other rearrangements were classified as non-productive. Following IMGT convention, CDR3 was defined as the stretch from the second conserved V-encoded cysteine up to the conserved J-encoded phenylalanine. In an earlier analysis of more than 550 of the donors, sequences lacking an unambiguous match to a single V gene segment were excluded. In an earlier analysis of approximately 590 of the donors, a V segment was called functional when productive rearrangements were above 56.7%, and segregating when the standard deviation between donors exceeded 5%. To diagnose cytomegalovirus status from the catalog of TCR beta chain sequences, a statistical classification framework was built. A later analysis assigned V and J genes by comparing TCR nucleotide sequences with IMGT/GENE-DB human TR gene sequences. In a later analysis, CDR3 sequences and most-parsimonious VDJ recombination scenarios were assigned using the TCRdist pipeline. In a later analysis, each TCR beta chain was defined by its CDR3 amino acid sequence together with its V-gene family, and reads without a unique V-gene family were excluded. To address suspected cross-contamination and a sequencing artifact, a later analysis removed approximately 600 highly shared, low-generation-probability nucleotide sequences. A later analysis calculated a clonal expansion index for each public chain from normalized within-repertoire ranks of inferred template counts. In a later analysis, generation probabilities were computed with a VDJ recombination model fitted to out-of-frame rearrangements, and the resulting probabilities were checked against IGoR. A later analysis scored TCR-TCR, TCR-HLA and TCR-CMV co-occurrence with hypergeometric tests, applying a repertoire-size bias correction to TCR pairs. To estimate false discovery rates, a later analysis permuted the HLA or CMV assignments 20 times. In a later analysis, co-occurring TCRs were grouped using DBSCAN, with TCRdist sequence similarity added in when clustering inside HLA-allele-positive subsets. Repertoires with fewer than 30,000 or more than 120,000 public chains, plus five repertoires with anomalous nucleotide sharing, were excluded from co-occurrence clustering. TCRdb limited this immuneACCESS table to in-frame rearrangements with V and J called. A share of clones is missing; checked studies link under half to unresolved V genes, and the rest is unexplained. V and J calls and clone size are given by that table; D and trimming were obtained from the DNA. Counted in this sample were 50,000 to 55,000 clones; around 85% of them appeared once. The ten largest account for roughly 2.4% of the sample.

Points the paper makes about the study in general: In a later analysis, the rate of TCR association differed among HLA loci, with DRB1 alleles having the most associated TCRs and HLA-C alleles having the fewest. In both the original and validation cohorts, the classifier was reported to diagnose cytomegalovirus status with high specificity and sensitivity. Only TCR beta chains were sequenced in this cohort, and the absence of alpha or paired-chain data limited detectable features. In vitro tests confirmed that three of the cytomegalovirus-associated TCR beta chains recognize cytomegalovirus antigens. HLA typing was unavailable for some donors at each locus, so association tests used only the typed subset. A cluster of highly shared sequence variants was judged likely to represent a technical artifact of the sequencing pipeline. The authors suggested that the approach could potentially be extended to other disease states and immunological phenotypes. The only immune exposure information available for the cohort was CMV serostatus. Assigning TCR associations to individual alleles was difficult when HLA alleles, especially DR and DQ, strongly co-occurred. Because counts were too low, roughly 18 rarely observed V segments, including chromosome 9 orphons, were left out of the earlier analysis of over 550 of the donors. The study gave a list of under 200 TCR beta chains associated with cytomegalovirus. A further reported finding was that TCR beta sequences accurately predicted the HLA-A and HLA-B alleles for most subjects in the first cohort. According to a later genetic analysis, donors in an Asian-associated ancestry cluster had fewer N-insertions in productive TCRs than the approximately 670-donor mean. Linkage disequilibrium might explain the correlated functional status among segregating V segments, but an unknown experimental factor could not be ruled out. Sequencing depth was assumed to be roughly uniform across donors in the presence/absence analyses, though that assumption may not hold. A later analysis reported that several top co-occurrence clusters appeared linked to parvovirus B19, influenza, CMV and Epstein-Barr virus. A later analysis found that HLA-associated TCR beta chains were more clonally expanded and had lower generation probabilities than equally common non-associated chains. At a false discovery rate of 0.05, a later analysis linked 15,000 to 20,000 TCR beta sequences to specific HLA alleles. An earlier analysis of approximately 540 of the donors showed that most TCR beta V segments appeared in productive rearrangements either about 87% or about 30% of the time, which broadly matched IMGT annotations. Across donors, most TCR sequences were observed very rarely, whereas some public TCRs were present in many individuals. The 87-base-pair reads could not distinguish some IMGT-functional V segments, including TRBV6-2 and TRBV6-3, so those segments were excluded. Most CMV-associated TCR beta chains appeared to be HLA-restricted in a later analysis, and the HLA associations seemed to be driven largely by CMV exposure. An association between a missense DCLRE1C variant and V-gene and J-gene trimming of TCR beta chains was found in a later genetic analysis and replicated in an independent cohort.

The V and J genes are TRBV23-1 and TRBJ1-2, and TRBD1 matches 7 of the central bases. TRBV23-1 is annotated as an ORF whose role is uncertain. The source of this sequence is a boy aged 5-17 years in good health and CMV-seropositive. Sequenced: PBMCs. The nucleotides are TGCGCCAGCAGTCAAGGGACAGCTAACTATGGCTACACCTTC. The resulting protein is CASSQGTANYGYTF.